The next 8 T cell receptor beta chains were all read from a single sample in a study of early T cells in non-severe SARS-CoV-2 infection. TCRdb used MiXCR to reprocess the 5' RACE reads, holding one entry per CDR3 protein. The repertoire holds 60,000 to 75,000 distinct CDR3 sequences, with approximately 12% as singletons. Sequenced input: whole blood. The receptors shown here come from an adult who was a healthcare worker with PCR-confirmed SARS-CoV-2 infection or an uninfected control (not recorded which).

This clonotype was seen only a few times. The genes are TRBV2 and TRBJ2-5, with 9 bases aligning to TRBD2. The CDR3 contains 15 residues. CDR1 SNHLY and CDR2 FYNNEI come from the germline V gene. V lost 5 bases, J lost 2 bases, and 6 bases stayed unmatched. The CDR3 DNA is TGTGCCAGCAGTTTACTAGCGGGCCTACAAGAGACCCAGTACTTC. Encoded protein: CASSLLAGLQETQYF.

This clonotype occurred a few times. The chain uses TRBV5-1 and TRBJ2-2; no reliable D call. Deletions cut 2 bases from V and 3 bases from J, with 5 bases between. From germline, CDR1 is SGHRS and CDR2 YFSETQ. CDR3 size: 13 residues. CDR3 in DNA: TGCGCCAGCAGCTTTGTGCACACCGGGGAGCTGTTTTTT. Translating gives CASSFVHTGELFF. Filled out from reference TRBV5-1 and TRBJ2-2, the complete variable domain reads KAGVTQTPRYLIKTRGQQVTLSCSPISGHRSVSWYQQTPGQGLQFLFEYFSETQRNKGNFPGRFSGRQFSNSRSEMNVSTLELGDSALYLCASSFVHTGELFFGEGSRLTVL.

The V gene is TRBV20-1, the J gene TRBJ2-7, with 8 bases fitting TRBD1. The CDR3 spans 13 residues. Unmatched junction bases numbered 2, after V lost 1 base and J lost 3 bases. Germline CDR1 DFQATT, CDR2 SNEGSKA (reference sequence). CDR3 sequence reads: CSARADRDYEQYF. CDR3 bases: TGCAGTGCTAGAGCGGACAGGGACTACGAGCAGTACTTC.

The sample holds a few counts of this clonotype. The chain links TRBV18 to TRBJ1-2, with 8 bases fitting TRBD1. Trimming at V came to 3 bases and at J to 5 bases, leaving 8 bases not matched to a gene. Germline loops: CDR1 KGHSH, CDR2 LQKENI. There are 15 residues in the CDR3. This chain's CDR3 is CASSPSYRTGYGYTF. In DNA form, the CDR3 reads TGTGCCAGCTCACCCTCCTATCGGACAGGGTATGGCTACACCTTC.

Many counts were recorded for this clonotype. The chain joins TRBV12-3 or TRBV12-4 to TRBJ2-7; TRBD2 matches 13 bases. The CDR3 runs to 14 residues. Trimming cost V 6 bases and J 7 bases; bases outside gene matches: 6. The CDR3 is CASRLAGGPGEQYF. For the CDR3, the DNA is TGTGCCAGCAGACTAGCGGGAGGGCCGGGGGAGCAGTACTTC.

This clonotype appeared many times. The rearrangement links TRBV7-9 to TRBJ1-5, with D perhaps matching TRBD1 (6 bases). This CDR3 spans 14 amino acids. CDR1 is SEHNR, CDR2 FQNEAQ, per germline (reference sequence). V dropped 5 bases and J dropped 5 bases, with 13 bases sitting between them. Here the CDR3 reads CASSPRGSYQPQHF. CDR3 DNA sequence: TGTGCCAGCAGCCCCAGGGGTTCTTATCAGCCCCAGCATTTT.

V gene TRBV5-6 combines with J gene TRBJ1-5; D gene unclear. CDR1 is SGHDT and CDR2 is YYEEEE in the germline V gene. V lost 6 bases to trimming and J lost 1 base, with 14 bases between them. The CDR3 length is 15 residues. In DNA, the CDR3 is TGTGCCAGCACCTATTATCGCGGGAGCAATCAGCCCCAGCATTTT. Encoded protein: CASTYYRGSNQPQHF. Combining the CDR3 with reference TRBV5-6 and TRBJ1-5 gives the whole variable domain DAGVTQSPTHLIKTRGQQVTLRCSPKSGHDTVSWYQQALGQGPQFIFQYYEEEERQRGNFPDRFSGHQFPNYSSELNVNALLLGDSALYLCASTYYRGSNQPQHFGDGTRLSIL.

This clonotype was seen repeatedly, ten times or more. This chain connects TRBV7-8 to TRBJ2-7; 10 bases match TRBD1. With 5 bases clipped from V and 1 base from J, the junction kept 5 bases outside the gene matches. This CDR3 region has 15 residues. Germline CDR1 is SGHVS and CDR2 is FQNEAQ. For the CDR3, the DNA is TGTGCCAGCAGCCTGGGACAGGGGCCTTCCTACGAGCAGTACTTC. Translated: CASSLGQGPSYEQYF.